In this sample, the clone carrying this TCR beta chain turned up many times. Antigen specificity is unknown. This sample was taken from a study of early T cells in non-severe SARS-CoV-2 infection. Turning to the study itself: Sequencing targeted bulk RNA from unsorted whole blood, leaving chains unpaired.

Study-wide results and limits: Clonotype matching in VDJdb favored anti-spike CD8 responses and did not capture private and CD4 specificities.

Researchers tagged individual cDNA molecules with unique molecular identifiers. One entry per CDR3 protein results from TCRdb running MiXCR on the 5' RACE reads. The sample has some 50,000 distinct CDR3 sequences, roughly 9% seen once. V was pared by 1 base and J by 7 bases, with 5 bases of the junction left unmatched. The CDR3 sequence is 14 residues long. CDR1 is SQVTM and CDR2 is ANQGSEA in the germline V gene. This chain links TRBV29-1 with TRBJ2-1; 9 bases agree with TRBD2. The material was whole blood, obtained at baseline. The sequence was collected from an adult who was a healthcare worker with PCR-confirmed SARS-CoV-2 infection or an uninfected control (not recorded which). CDR3: CSVEGLAGENEQFF. CDR3 coding DNA: TGCAGCGTTGAAGGGTTAGCGGGAGAAAATGAGCAGTTCTTC.